Shown below are 29 T cell receptor beta chains from a single sample sequenced in a study of post-analysis software for immune sequencing data. Built from TCR beta cDNA, the libraries had unique molecular identifiers in them. TCRdb re-called the PCR reads with MiXCR, one entry per CDR3 protein. This sample carries about 160,000 distinct CDR3 sequences, 35% to 40% of them seen once, and the ten largest clones take 25% to 35%. The sequences come from blood, collected after autologous hematopoietic stem cell transplantation. The receptors derive from a girl aged 5-17 years with multiple sclerosis.

In this sample, this clonotype turned up a few times. This sequence joins TRBV7-6 and TRBJ2-7; 8 bases line up with TRBD2. This CDR3 region has 16 residues. Trimming cost V 1 base and J 7 bases; bases outside gene matches: 12. CDR1 and CDR2 from the germline V gene are SGHVS and FNYEAQ. CDR3 DNA sequence: TGTGCCAGCAGCTTAGGTCCGGGACTAGAAGGGGAGGAGCAGTACTTC. It codes for CASSLGPGLEGEEQYF.

The sample holds a few counts of this clonotype. J is TRBJ1-1 and V is TRBV5-1, with D maybe TRBD1 (5 bases). The ends were cut back, 0 bases at V and 6 bases at J, with 12 bases in the middle. Germline V CDR1 and CDR2: SGHRS, YFSETQ. The CDR3 consists of 14 residues. In DNA form, the CDR3 reads TGCGCCAGCAGCTTGGACAGGATGGGCGCTGAAGCTTTCTTT. Protein sequence: CASSLDRMGAEAFF.

This clonotype was picked up a small number of times. V is TRBV27 and J is TRBJ2-5; 9 bases are shared with TRBD2. The trim removed 5 bases at V and 11 bases at J, leaving 12 bases unmatched. The CDR3 length is 14 residues. The germline V gene encodes CDR1 MNHEY and CDR2 SMNVEV (reference sequence). The CDR3 DNA follows: TGTGCCAGCAGTCGACTAGCGGCTCTTAGAAAGCAGTACTTC. Protein: CASSRLAALRKQYF.

In this sample, this clonotype turned up a few times. The chain joins TRBV20-1 to TRBJ2-7; possibly TRBD1 or TRBD2 for D (5 bases each). Germline loops: CDR1 DFQATT, CDR2 SNEGSKA (reference sequence). The CDR3 is 13 residues long. Trimming left V 1 base short and J 6 bases short, with 13 bases between. The CDR3 DNA is TGCAGTGCTAGAGTGTGGGACGGCCCCGAGCAGTACTTC. Residues: CSARVWDGPEQYF.

This clonotype occurred a few times. The CDR3 bases are TGTGCCAGCAGCCCGACTCGCCAGTCGAACAATGAGCAGTTCTTC. Translating gives CASSPTRQSNNEQFF. The V and J genes are TRBV14 and TRBJ2-1; no clear D. V was clipped by 4 bases and J by 5 bases, with 15 bases between them. The CDR3 sequence is 15 residues long. Germline values: CDR1 SGHDN, CDR2 FVKESK.

This rearrangement joins TRBV20-1 to TRBJ2-3; TRBD2 matches 14 bases. The CDR3 length is 14 residues. Germline CDR1 is DFQATT and CDR2 is SNEGSKA (reference sequence). Trimming at V came to 5 bases and at J to 9 bases, leaving 7 bases not matched to a gene. CDR3 sequence (DNA): TGCAGTGCTGCCGGGACTAGCGGGAGTAACACGCAGTATTTT. This translates into CSAAGTSGSNTQYF.

The CDR3 loop is CATSRARTEETQYF. CDR3 sequence (DNA): TGTGCCACCAGCAGAGCTAGGACGGAAGAGACCCAGTACTTC. The chain employs TRBV15 and TRBJ2-5; D call uncertain. Trimming cost V 1 base and J 3 bases, with 9 bases left between them. Germline lookup yields CDR1 LNHNV and CDR2 YYDKDF (reference sequence). The CDR3 is 14 residues long.

V and J are TRBV13 and TRBJ1-1; D is uncertain. CDR1 is PRHDT, CDR2 FYEKMQ, per germline (reference sequence). Deletions cut 8 bases from V and 5 bases from J, with 18 bases between. The CDR3 sequence is 14 residues long. The CDR3 protein is CASGSLDARTEAFF. The CDR3 DNA reads TGTGCCAGCGGCTCCCTGGACGCCCGGACTGAAGCTTTCTTT. Full variable domain (remainder filled in from reference TRBV13 and TRBJ1-1): AAGVIQSPRHLIKEKRETATLKCYPIPRHDTVYWYQQGPGQDPQFLISFYEKMQSDKGSIPDRFSAQQFSDYHSELNMSSLELGDSALYFCASGSLDARTEAFFGQGTRLTVV.

A remark on this clonotype: The conserved closing phenylalanine or tryptophan is absent in this CDR3, likely reflecting a read error. V usage is TRBV27 and J usage is TRBJ1-2; TRBD1 aligns across 10 bases. The CDR3 loop spans 14 amino acids. V gave up 2 bases and J gave up 8 bases; unmatched junction bases: 5. Per germline, CDR1 MNHEY and CDR2 SMNVEV (reference sequence). CDR3 nucleotides: TGTGCCAGCAGTTTAGCGGGACAGGGGAACGGCTACACCGTC. This codes for CASSLAGQGNGYTV.

The chain is built from TRBV6-4 and TRBJ2-1; TRBD2 matches at 10 bases. CDR1 is MRHNA, CDR2 SNTAGT, per germline. The V and J ends lost 8 bases and 12 bases, in that order; junction bases with no gene match: 7. The CDR3 sequence is 12 residues long. The CDR3 here is CASLRTSGLQFF. CDR3 bases: TGTGCCAGCCTCCGGACTAGCGGCTTGCAGTTCTTC.

In regard to this clonotype: At one of its ends the junction is not consistent with the germline gene, which may arise from a read error. The J gene is TRBJ1-5, the V gene TRBV15, with D unclear. This CDR3 has 16 amino acids. CDR1 and CDR2 from the germline V gene are LNHNV and YYDKDF (reference sequence). For the CDR3, the DNA is TGTGTCACCAGCAGAGCGTCCGGTAGTCGCAATCAGCCCCAGCATTTT. Protein sequence: CVTSRASGSRNQPQHF.

V is TRBV6-6 and J is TRBJ2-5; possibly TRBD1 for D (5 bases). CDR1 and CDR2 from the germline V gene are MNHNY and SVGAGI (reference sequence). The V and J ends lost 2 bases and 2 bases respectively, with 9 bases between them. This CDR3 spans 14 amino acids. CDR3 residues: CASSYPDSQETQYF. The CDR3 nucleotides read TGTGCCAGCAGTTACCCCGACAGTCAAGAGACCCAGTACTTC.

This clonotype was seen repeatedly, ten times or more. The V call is TRBV6-6, the J call TRBJ2-1, with 7 bases that match TRBD2. Germline V gene data show CDR1 as MNHNY and CDR2 as SVGAGI (reference sequence). The junction had 9 bases not matched to a gene; V was cut back by 0 bases and J by 10 bases. The CDR3 has 15 residues. CDR3 region: CASSYSSSGRPEQFF. The CDR3 DNA sequence: TGTGCCAGCAGTTACTCGTCTAGCGGACGTCCGGAGCAGTTCTTC.

This clonotype has at least ten counts. The chain carries TRBV5-1 and TRBJ2-1; perhaps D is TRBD1 or TRBD2 (6 bases each). Per the germline V gene, CDR1 is SGHRS and CDR2 is YFSETQ. The CDR3 is 16 amino acids. Trimming cost V 4 bases and J 6 bases, with 20 bases left between them. CDR3 protein: CASSPGNMGGINEQFF. In DNA form, the CDR3 reads TGCGCCAGCAGCCCCGGCAATATGGGGGGCATCAATGAGCAGTTCTTC.

The CDR3 region is CASSYSAYKSLLGELFF. CDR3 bases: TGTGCCAGCAGTTACTCGGCCTACAAATCTCTCCTCGGGGAGCTGTTTTTT. The chain uses TRBV6-5 and TRBJ2-2; no firm D call. The V end lost 0 bases, the J end lost 7 bases, and 18 bases lay between the germline ends. The CDR3 runs 17 residues. Germline V lookup: CDR1 MNHEY, CDR2 SVGAGI.

The rearrangement joins TRBV12-3 or TRBV12-4 to TRBJ2-7, with 8 bases fitting TRBD1. Trimming took 5 bases from V and 2 from J; bases not matched to a gene: 5. The CDR3 sequence is 14 residues long. DNA of the CDR3: TGTGCCAGCAGTACGGGACAGGCCACCTACGAGCAGTACTTC. This gives the protein CASSTGQATYEQYF.

This clonotype was seen only once. The CDR3 region is CASSLPGGDTDTQYF. The CDR3, as DNA: TGCGCCAGCAGCTTGCCGGGCGGTGACACAGATACGCAGTATTTT. The J gene is TRBJ2-3, the V gene TRBV5-1, with D uncertain. V lost 1 base, J lost 2 bases, and 11 bases lay in between. The CDR3 has 15 amino acids. Germline CDR1 reads SGHRS; CDR2 reads YFSETQ.

This chain joins TRBV19 and TRBJ1-1, with D perhaps TRBD1 (6 bases). This CDR3 is built from 14 residues. V was shortened by 4 bases and J by 1 base, with 10 bases between the two germline ends. The germline V gene has CDR1 LNHDA and CDR2 SQIVND (reference sequence). The CDR3 bases are TGTGCCAGTAGTACCCACAGGGAGAACACTGAAGCTTTCTTT. Translation gives CASSTHRENTEAFF.

This rearrangement joins TRBV20-1 to TRBJ1-5; D gene uncertain. Germline CDR1 is DFQATT and CDR2 is SNEGSKA (reference sequence). This CDR3 is built from 11 residues. V was cut by 0 bases and J by 11 bases, with 8 bases left in between. The CDR3 sequence: CSARERRAQHF. CDR3 coding DNA: TGCAGTGCTAGAGAACGGCGGGCCCAGCATTTT.

This clonotype was counted many times. The chain carries TRBV29-1 and TRBJ1-2; the D is unclear. The V and J ends lost 5 bases and 5 bases respectively, with 15 bases between them. The CDR3 has 13 amino acids. Germline V lookup: CDR1 SQVTM, CDR2 ANQGSEA. The CDR3 nucleotides are TGCAGCGTTCCCGGAGAGGGCGGGTATGGCTACACCTTC. Translated: CSVPGEGGYGYTF.

The chain joins TRBV7-9 to TRBJ2-3; 9 bases map to TRBD2. V gave up 3 bases and J gave up 3 bases; unmatched junction bases: 7. Germline lookup yields CDR1 SEHNR and CDR2 FQNEAQ (reference sequence). This CDR3 has 16 amino acids. Written as DNA, the CDR3 is TGTGCCAGCAGCTTGAGAGCGGGAGGCTCTACAGATACGCAGTATTTT. As protein: CASSLRAGGSTDTQYF.

This clonotype showed up just a few times. The CDR3 here is CASSFGGPSYEQYF. The DNA of the CDR3 is TGTGCCAGCAGCTTTGGAGGCCCATCCTACGAGCAGTACTTC. The rearrangement joins TRBV7-9 to TRBJ2-5; the D gene is possibly TRBD2 (5 bases). The end of the DNA is better explained by TRBJ2-7, so the J call may be wrong. CDR3 length: 14 residues. Germline loops: CDR1 SEHNR, CDR2 FQNEAQ (reference sequence).

The chain links TRBV29-1 to TRBJ2-5; 7 bases line up with TRBD2. Trimming at V came to 6 bases and at J to 1 base, leaving 8 bases not matched to a gene. CDR3 length: 14 residues. Looked up from germline, CDR1 is SQVTM and CDR2 is ANQGSEA. CDR3: CSVGTCGSQETQYF. The DNA of the CDR3 is TGCAGCGTCGGGACTTGCGGGAGCCAAGAGACCCAGTACTTC.

The V gene is TRBV19, the J gene TRBJ2-3; TRBD1 matches at 12 bases. CDR1 is LNHDA, CDR2 SQIVND, per germline (reference sequence). CDR3 size: 14 residues. The junction had 4 bases not matched to a gene; V was cut back by 3 bases and J by 9 bases. The CDR3 loop reads CASSMGQGARTQYF. CDR3 DNA: TGTGCCAGTAGTATGGGACAGGGGGCCAGGACGCAGTATTTT. The whole variable domain, remainder taken from reference TRBV19 and TRBJ2-3, is DGGITQSPKYLFRKEGQNVTLSCEQNLNHDAMYWYRQDPGQGLRLIYYSQIVNDFQKGDIAEGYSVSREKKESFPLTVTSAQKNPTAFYLCASSMGQGARTQYFGPGTRLTVL.

This clonotype was recorded a few times. The CDR3 loop is CASSLAGLAGVNEQFF. CDR3 nucleotide sequence: TGTGCCAGCAGTTTAGCGGGACTAGCGGGAGTCAATGAGCAGTTCTTC. The V call is TRBV12-3 or TRBV12-4, the J call TRBJ2-1, with 14 bases aligning to TRBD2. The CDR3 totals 16 residues. Trimming cost V 0 bases and J 6 bases; bases outside gene matches: 1.

The genes are TRBV29-1 and TRBJ2-7; D is ambiguous. Germline V lookup: CDR1 SQVTM, CDR2 ANQGSEA. Between the trimmed V and J ends, which lost 7 bases and 2 bases, there was a span of 12 bases. CDR3 length: 12 residues. The CDR3 bases are TGCAGCGAATGGCCCCAAGCCTACGAGCAGTACTTC. Translated: CSEWPQAYEQYF.

This clonotype was counted between two and nine times. The gene calls are TRBV10-3 and TRBJ1-1; D gene uncertain. The CDR3 totals 15 residues. Per germline, CDR1 ENHRY and CDR2 SYGVKD. Trimming cost V 0 bases and J 6 bases, with 14 bases left between them. The CDR3 coding sequence is TGTGCCATCAGTGAGTCAGACAATATCCAGGCTGAAGCTTTCTTT. Translation gives CAISESDNIQAEAFF.

This clonotype showed up just a few times. The chain recombines TRBV14 with TRBJ1-6; no clear D. Germline V gives CDR1 SGHDN, CDR2 FVKESK. The CDR3 length is 16 residues. V gave up 5 bases and J gave up 9 bases, with 20 bases separating them. CDR3 bases: TGTGCCAGCAGCGAAGGAGACATCCTAGCCGGTTCACCCCTCCACTTT. Encoded protein: CASSEGDILAGSPLHF. The full variable domain, completed using reference TRBV14 and TRBJ1-6, is EAGVTQFPSHSVIEKGQTVTLRCDPISGHDNLYWYRRVMGKEIKFLLHFVKESKQDESGMPNNRFLAERTGGTYSTLKVQPAELEDSGVYFCASSEGDILAGSPLHFGNGTRLTVT.

Comment on this clonotype: At one end the junction does not follow the germline gene, possibly because of a read error. This chain links TRBV2 with TRBJ1-6; D might be TRBD1 (5 bases). The CDR3 sequence is 15 residues long. Per germline, CDR1 SNHLY and CDR2 FYNNEI. The CDR3 region is CASKTESSYNSPLHF. As DNA, the CDR3 is TGCGCCAGCAAGACAGAGAGCTCCTATAATTCACCCCTCCACTTT.